This record looks at one TCR beta chain sequence and its context. There is no known antigen for this receptor. Base qualities are not provided; no much larger clone lies one nucleotide away. The entry originates in a study of T cells in Graves' hyperthyroidism and ophthalmopathy (dated by TCRdb to between 2018 and 2020). Background on the whole study: Peripheral blood was sampled at the time of initial diagnosis, prior to any treatment. TCR V-J signatures able to tell the groups apart were searched for in a discovery cohort of 90 to 100 patients, of whom more than 40 had Graves' ophthalmopathy and under 65 had stable Graves' hyperthyroidism. Prospective prediction of ophthalmopathy was tested in an independent validation cohort of 18 to 20 hyperthyroidism patients and 15 to 17 patients who later progressed to ophthalmopathy. The approximately 100 discovery patients were divided at random into training and test sets in a 7:3 ratio. In addition, the study compared T-cell repertoires in thyroid tissue and in blood from six Graves' hyperthyroidism patients. Once sampling was done, hyperthyroidism patients were given methimazole at a starting dose of 30 mg daily, whereas ophthalmopathy patients were given high-dose intravenous methylprednisolone. The paper describes TCR Vbeta CDR3 sequencing of some 130 peripheral blood samples, made up of approximately 40 ophthalmopathy patients, more than 70 hyperthyroidism patients and roughly 17 progressor patients. Results and caveats for the whole study, not just this receptor: In validation, the model predicted progression to ophthalmopathy with approximately 70% sensitivity and 72% to 85% specificity, a median of approximately 6.5 months before onset. Blood samples also contained most of the expanded thyroid clonotypes (frequency above 0.001), which suggests that blood repertoires may reflect thyroid immune responses. No statistical method was used to fix the sample size in advance, and group allocation was not hidden from the investigators. A 13 V-J signature model separated ophthalmopathy from stable hyperthyroidism, with over 85% sensitivity and roughly 82% specificity in cross-validation and 80%/75% in testing.

Via the germline V gene, CDR1 is SGHTA and CDR2 FQGNSA. Including cysteine and phenylalanine, the CDR3 has 14 amino acids. Only CDR3 DNA remains: 42 bases, in frame from the first base. The V end loses 4 bases and the J end loses 5 bases, and a stretch of 14 bases separates them. Stable Graves' hyperthyroidism was defined as the absence of progression to ophthalmopathy over 18 months of follow-up. Hyperthyroidism patients were newly diagnosed, had a disease duration of under 2 months, and were aged 18 to 65 years. Patients with uncontrolled infections, other autoimmune diseases, pregnancy or lactation were excluded. Clinical symptoms, serum thyroxine and TRAb, thyroid ultrasound, and orbital computed tomography formed the basis for the diagnoses. PBMCs were isolated from 10 ml of fresh peripheral blood by Ficoll-Paque density gradient centrifugation. Total RNA was extracted using Trizol reagent, and RNA quality was assessed on an Agilent 2100 Bioanalyzer.

TCR beta CDR3 regions were amplified from RNA transcripts. The TCR CDR3 was subjected to a first round of RT-PCR using the HTBI primer set and the Qiagen OneStep RT-PCR kit. Libraries were constructed in a second round of multiplex PCR, after which size selection and purification were carried out. Libraries were sequenced paired-end with 100 bp reads on an Illumina HiSeq2000. The paper's processing steps were these. Raw data were processed with SOAPnuke, discarding reads with adapters, uncalled bases, mean Phred below 15, or no exact constant-primer or identifier match. COPE v1.2.5 was used to merge the high-quality paired reads, and each unique nucleotide sequence was defined as a clonotype. MiTCR v1.1 was used to align the clonotypes against IMGT TRBV, TRBD and TRBJ reference segments. The analysis was restricted to V-J combinations with a frequency above 0.0001, which together covered just over 99% of the repertoires. A TCS score was defined as the ratio of F50 (clonal expansion) to E x V (chaos), with BLOSUM62-based TCRdist applied between CDR3 peptides within each V-J. Welch's t-statistics and random forest reduced around 550 V-J features to under 15, which were used in a naive Bayes classifier (R e1071). Thyroid-blood repertoire similarity was quantified with the Morisita-Horn index. In-frame beta chains were kept once TCRdb had trimmed the public reads at Q25 with fastp and called clones with MiXCR. Here each entry gathers all rows of one CDR3 protein and keeps the most common genes and DNA. TCRdb's processing, not the study's, gives the V and J calls here. Within this sample are hundreds of thousands of distinct CDR3 sequences, with roughly 40% of them counted one time only. The ten largest clones capture more than 7% of the sample.

Material: blood. The sequence was collected from a man aged 18 to 30 with Graves' hyperthyroidism. Recombination linked TRBV7-2 to TRBJ1-1; TRBD1 is perhaps the D gene, given 6 matching bases. The CDR3 reads as follows: CASSYYRDGTEAFF. The nucleotide sequence is TGTGCCAGCAGCTACTACAGGGATGGAACTGAAGCTTTCTTT. Full variable domain (CDR3 extended with the reference TRBV7-2 and TRBJ1-1 proteins): GAGVSQSPSNKVTEKGKDVELRCDPISGHTALYWYRQSLGQGLEFLIYFQGNSAPDKSGLPSDRFSAERTGGSVSTLTIQRTQQEDSAVYLCASSYYRDGTEAFFGQGTRLTVV.